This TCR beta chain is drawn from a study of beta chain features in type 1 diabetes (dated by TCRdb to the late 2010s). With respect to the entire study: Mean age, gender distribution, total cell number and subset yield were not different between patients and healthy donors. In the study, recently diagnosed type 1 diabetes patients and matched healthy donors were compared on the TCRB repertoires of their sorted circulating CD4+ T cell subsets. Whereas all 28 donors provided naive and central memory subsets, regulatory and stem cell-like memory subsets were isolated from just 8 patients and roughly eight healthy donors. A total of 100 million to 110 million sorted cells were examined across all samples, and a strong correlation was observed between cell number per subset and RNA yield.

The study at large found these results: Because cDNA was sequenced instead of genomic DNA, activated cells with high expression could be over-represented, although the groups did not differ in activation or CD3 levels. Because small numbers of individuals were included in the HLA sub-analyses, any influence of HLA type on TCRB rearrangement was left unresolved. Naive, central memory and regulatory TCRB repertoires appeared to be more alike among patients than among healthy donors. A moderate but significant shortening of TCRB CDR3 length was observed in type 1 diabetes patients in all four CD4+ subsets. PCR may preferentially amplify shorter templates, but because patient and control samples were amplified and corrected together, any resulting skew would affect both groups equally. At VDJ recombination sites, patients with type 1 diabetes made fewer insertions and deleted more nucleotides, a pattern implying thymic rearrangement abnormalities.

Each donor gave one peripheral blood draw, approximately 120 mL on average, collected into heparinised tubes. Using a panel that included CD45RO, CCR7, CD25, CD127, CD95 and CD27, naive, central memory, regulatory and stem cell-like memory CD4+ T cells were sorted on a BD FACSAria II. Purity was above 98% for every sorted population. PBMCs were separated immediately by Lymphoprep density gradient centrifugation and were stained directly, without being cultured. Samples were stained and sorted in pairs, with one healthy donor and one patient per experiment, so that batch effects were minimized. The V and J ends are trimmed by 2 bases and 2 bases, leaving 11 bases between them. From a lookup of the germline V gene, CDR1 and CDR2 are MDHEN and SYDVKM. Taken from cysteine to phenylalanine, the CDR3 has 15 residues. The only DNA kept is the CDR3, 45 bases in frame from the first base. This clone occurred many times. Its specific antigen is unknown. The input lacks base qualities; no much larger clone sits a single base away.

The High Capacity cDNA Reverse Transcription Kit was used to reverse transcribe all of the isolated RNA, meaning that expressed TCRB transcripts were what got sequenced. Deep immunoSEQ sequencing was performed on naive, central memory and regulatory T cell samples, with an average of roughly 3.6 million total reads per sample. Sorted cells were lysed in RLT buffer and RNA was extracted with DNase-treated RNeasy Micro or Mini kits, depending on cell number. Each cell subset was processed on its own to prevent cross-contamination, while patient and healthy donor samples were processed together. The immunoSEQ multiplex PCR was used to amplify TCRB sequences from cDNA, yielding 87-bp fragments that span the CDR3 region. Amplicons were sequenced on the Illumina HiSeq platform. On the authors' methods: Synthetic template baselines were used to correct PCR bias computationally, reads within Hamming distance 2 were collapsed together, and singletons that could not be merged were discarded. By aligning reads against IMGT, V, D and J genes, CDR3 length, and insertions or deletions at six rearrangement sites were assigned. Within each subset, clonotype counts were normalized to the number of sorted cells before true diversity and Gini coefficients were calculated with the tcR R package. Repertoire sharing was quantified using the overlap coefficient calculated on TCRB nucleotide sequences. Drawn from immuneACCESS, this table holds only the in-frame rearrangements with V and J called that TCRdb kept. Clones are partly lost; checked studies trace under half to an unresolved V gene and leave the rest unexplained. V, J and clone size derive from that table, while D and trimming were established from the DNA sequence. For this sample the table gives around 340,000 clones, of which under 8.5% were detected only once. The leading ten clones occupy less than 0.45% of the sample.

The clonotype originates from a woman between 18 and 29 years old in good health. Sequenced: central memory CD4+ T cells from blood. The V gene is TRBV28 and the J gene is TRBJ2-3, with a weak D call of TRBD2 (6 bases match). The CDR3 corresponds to CASSLGLALTDTQYF. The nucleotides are TGTGCCAGCAGTTTAGGGCTAGCGCTCACAGATACGCAGTATTTT.